A selection of T cell receptor beta chains follows, all from one sample in a study of control samples from healthy donors and cancer patients. Measured with immunoSEQ multiplex PCR; TCRdb has only the in-frame clones, and not every one. The table has over 90,000 clones, about 92% seen once. The specimen sequenced was blood. The receptor source for this set is a woman between 18 and 30 years old in good health. Both conserved end residues are part of each CDR3. D genes are given only for firm matches. Not all rows give a size; the values are once, few, many and, for expanded clones, a class.

J,size,D,V,DNA,CDR3
TRBJ2-5,-,-,TRBV7-3,TGTGCCAGCAGCTTAGGTCGGGGAGAAGAGACCCAGTACTTC,CASSLGRGEETQYF
TRBJ2-5,-,-,TRBV7-3,TGTGCCAGCAGCTCGGACGTCACGGGGGCTAGGGAGACCCAGTACTTC,CASSSDVTGARETQYF
TRBJ2-7,-,-,TRBV5-1,TGCGCCAGCAGCCGGGAAGGGGGGAGCCCCTACGAGCAGTACTTC,CASSREGGSPYEQYF
TRBJ2-7,-,-,TRBV6-2/TRBV6-3,TGTGCCAGCAGTTGGCGGGGCTACGAGCAGTACTTC,CASSWRGYEQYF
TRBJ1-3,once,-,TRBV2,TGTGCCAGCAGCGTCCAGGGTTTCTCTGGAAACACCATATATTTT,CASSVQGFSGNTIYF
TRBJ1-5,-,TRBD1,TRBV3-1/TRBV3-2,TGTGCCAGCAGCCAAGCGCCAAGACAGGGTCTTACGGAAAATAGCAATCAGCCCCAGCATTTT,CASSQAPRQGLTENSNQPQHF
TRBJ1-4,-,-,TRBV9,TGTGCCAGCAGCCCCACAGGATCGGTCCCTAATGAAAAACTGTTTTTT,CASSPTGSVPNEKLFF
TRBJ1-2,once,-,TRBV5-1,TGCGCCAGCAGCTTGTCAGGGTCCCTAGGGGGCTACACCTTC,CASSLSGSLGGYTF
TRBJ1-5,-,-,TRBV6-6,TGTGCCAGCAGCACAGGCAATCAGCCCCAGCATTTT,CASSTGNQPQHF
TRBJ1-5,-,-,TRBV7-8,TGTGCCAGCAGCTTAGTGGGGAGCAATCAGCCCCAGCATTTT,CASSLVGSNQPQHF
TRBJ2-1,-,TRBD1,TRBV9,TGTGCCAGCAGCGTGGACAGGGGGCACGAGCAGTTCTTC,CASSVDRGHEQFF
TRBJ2-1,-,-,TRBV12-2,TGTGCAAGTCGCTTAGCGGGGCAACTAGCGGGGCATTACAATGAGCAGTTCTTC,CASRLAGQLAGHYNEQFF
TRBJ1-5,-,-,TRBV5-5,TGTGCCAGCAGCTTCCAGTGGGGGGGAGGCAATCAGCCCCAGCATTTT,CASSFQWGGGNQPQHF
TRBJ1-5,-,-,TRBV6-1,TGTGCCAGCAGTGAAGGGCTTAATCAGCCCCAGCATTTT,CASSEGLNQPQHF
TRBJ1-4,-,-,TRBV5-5,TGTGCCAGCAGCTTCGGGGCCGCAACTAATGAAAAACTGTTTTTT,CASSFGAATNEKLFF
TRBJ2-1,-,-,TRBV5-4,TGTGCCAGCAGCTCGAACGGGGGCGGCAATGAGCAGTTCTTC,CASSSNGGGNEQFF
TRBJ2-7,-,-,TRBV7-9,TGTGCCAGCAGCTTCTACCCGACGGACCCCACCTACGAGCAGTACTTC,CASSFYPTDPTYEQYF
TRBJ2-3,-,-,TRBV18,TGTGCCAGCTCACCACCTGGGACAAATACGCAGTATTTT,CASSPPGTNTQYF
TRBJ1-1,-,-,TRBV6-6,TGTGCCATTTCACAGGTGAACACTGAAGCTTTCTTT,CAISQVNTEAFF
TRBJ2-1,-,-,TRBV7-2,TGTGCCAGCAGCTTAGGGGGGGCAGGGCATGAGCAGTTCTTC,CASSLGGAGHEQFF
TRBJ2-1,-,-,TRBV30,TGTGCCTGGAGAGGCTACGACAATGAGCAGTTCTTC,CAWRGYDNEQFF
TRBJ2-7,once,TRBD1,TRBV7-9,TGTGCCAGCAGCTTAGTTAAGGGACAGACTTTTTACGAGCAGTACTTC,CASSLVKGQTFYEQYF
TRBJ1-5,-,-,TRBV6-5,TGTGCCAGCAGTTACTCGATGGGGGGAACCGATCAGCCCCAGCATTTT,CASSYSMGGTDQPQHF
TRBJ1-6,few,-,TRBV2,TGTGCCAGCAGTCCCGGGCCTTCCCATAATTCACCCCTCCACTTT,CASSPGPSHNSPLHF
TRBJ2-5,once,TRBD1,TRBV10-1,TGCGCCAGCCGTGGACAGGGGCAAGAGACCCAGTACTTC,CASRGQGQETQYF
TRBJ2-3,-,-,TRBV19,TGTGCCAGTAGTCCCCCCGCACCGAGCACAGATACGCAGTATTTT,CASSPPAPSTDTQYF
TRBJ2-2,-,TRBD1,TRBV5-1,TGCGCCAGCAGCTTGGGACAGGGGAGCGCCGGGGAGCTGTTTTTT,CASSLGQGSAGELFF
TRBJ2-1,-,-,TRBV5-1,TGCGCCAGCAGCCGAGGACTCCTCGACAATGAGCAGTTCTTC,CASSRGLLDNEQFF